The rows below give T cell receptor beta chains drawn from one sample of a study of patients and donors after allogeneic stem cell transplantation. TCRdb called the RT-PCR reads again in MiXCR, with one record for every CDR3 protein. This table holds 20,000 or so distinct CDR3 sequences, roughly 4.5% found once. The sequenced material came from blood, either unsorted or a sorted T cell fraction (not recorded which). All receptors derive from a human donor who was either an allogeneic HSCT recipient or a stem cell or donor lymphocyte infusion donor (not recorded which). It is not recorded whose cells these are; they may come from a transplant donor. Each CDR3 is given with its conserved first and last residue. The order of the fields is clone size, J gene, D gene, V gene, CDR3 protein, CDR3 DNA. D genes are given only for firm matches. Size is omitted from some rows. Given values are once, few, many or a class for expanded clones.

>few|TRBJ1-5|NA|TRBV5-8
CASSLAWVQPSNQPQHF
TGTGCCAGCAGCTTGGCCTGGGTACAACCGAGCAATCAGCCCCAGCATTTT
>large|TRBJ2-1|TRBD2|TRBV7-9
CASSPPGTSDGDEQFF
TGTGCCAGCAGCCCCCCCGGGACTAGCGACGGCGATGAGCAGTTCTTC
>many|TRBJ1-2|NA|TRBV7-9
CASSPDVGGTYGYTF
TGTGCCAGCAGCCCCGATGTAGGGGGGACATATGGCTACACCTTC
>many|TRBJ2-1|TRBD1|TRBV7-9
CASSSPGQGLNEQFF
TGTGCCAGCAGCTCTCCGGGACAGGGGCTCAATGAGCAGTTCTTC
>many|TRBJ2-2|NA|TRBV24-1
CATSDSVTNTGELFF
TGTGCCACCAGTGATTCCGTAACGAACACCGGGGAGCTGTTTTTT
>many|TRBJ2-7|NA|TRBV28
CASRLPGAEQYF
TGTGCCAGCAGACTACCCGGGGCCGAGCAGTACTTC
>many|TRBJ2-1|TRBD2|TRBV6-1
CASRASGLAGDSYNEQFF
TGTGCCAGCAGGGCTTCGGGCTTAGCGGGCGATTCCTACAATGAGCAGTTCTTC
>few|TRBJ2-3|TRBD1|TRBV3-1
CASSHDLGQGFTDTQYF
TGTGCCAGCAGCCACGACTTAGGACAGGGATTCACAGATACGCAGTATTTT
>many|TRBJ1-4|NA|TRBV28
CASSPATGANEKLFF
TGTGCCAGCAGTCCCGCGACCGGCGCTAATGAAAAACTGTTTTTT
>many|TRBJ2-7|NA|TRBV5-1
CASSADSQSSYEQYF
TGCGCCAGCAGCGCGGACAGCCAAAGCTCCTACGAGCAGTACTTC
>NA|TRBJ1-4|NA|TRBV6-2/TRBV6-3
CASSYYGRVDEKLFF
TGTGCCAGCAGTTATTACGGCCGGGTAGATGAAAAACTGTTTTTT
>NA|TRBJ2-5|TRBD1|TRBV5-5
CASSPDRGHPQETQYF
TGTGCCAGCAGCCCCGACAGGGGGCATCCACAAGAGACCCAGTACTTC
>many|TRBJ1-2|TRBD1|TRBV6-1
CASRETGGYGYTF
TGTGCCAGCAGGGAGACAGGGGGCTATGGCTACACCTTC
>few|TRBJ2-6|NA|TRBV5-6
CASSLLGPGANVLTF
TGTGCCAGCAGCTTACTAGGGCCTGGGGCCAACGTCCTGACTTTC
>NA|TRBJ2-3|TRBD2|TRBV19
CASSTGLAATDTQYF
TGTGCCAGTAGTACGGGACTAGCGGCCACAGATACGCAGTATTTT
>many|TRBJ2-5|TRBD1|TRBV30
CAWSAGTGVSQETQYF
TGTGCCTGGAGTGCAGGGACAGGGGTGTCCCAAGAGACCCAGTACTTC
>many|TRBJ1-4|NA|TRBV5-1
CASSLEQGTPKLFF
TGCGCCAGCAGCTTGGAGCAGGGGACCCCAAAACTGTTTTTT
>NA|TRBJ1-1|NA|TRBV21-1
CASSNRNQGALGGEAFF
TGTGCCAGCAGCAACCGAAACCAGGGGGCGCTCGGTGGTGAAGCTTTCTTT
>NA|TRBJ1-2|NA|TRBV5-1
CASSLDLENYGYTF
TGCGCCAGCAGCTTGGATTTGGAGAATTATGGCTACACCTTC
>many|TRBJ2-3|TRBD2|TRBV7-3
CASSSLAGDYTQYF
TGTGCCAGCAGCTCTCTAGCGGGGGACTATACGCAGTATTTT
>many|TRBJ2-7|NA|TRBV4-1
CASSRSLDNSYEQYF
TGCGCCAGCAGCCGGAGCCTGGACAACTCCTACGAGCAGTACTTC
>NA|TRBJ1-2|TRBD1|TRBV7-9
CASSEIEGQGNYGYTF
TGTGCCAGCAGCGAAATCGAAGGACAGGGGAACTATGGCTACACCTTC
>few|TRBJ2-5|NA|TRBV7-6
CASSLDWNQETQYF
TGTGCCAGCAGCTTAGATTGGAACCAAGAGACCCAGTACTTC
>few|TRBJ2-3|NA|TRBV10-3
CAISPRPGTLCITQYF
TGTGCCATCAGTCCGCGCCCGGGGACCCTTTGTATCACGCAGTATTTT
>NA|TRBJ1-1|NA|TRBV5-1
CASSLGRGPNTEAFF
TGCGCCAGCAGCTTGGGCAGGGGCCCTAACACTGAAGCTTTCTTT
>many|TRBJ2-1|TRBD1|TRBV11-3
CASTKDRGDEQFF
TGTGCCAGCACCAAAGACAGGGGCGATGAGCAGTTCTTC
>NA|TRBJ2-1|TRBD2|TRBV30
CAWSVSGTSKFF
TGTGCCTGGAGTGTCTCTGGGACTAGCAAGTTCTTC
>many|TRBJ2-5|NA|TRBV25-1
CASSEEESFGKTQYF
TGTGCCAGCAGTGAAGAGGAATCCTTTGGGAAGACCCAGTACTTC
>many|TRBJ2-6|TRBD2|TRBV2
CASSGKRGSSGANVLTF
TGTGCCAGCAGTGGAAAGCGGGGGAGCTCTGGGGCCAACGTCCTGACTTTC
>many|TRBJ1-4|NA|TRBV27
CASSLSRGAPNEKLFF
TGTGCCAGCAGTTTATCGAGGGGGGCCCCTAATGAAAAACTGTTTTTT
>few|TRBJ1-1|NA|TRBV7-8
CASSTRQVRGSEAFF
TGTGCCAGCAGCACCCGACAGGTTCGGGGATCTGAAGCTTTCTTT
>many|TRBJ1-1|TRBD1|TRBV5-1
CASSSQGRTEAFF
TGCGCCAGCAGCTCACAGGGGCGGACTGAAGCTTTCTTT
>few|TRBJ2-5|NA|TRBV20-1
CSAHRDPSGETQYF
TGCAGTGCTCACCGGGACCCAAGCGGTGAGACCCAGTACTTC
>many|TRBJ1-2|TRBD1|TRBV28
CASSFRTGDYGYTF
TGTGCCAGCAGTTTCCGGACAGGGGACTATGGCTACACCTTC
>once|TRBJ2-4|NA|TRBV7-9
CASSLPRLGGTKNIQYF
TGTGCCAGCAGCTTACCGAGATTGGGGGGAACCAAAAACATTCAGTACTTC
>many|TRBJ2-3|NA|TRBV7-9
CASSPSTDTQYF
TGTGCCAGCAGCCCCAGCACAGATACGCAGTATTTT
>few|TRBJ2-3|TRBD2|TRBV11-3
CASSLISGGAGDTQYF
TGTGCCAGCAGCTTAATTAGCGGGGGGGCCGGAGATACGCAGTATTTT
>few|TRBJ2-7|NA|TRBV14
CASSRPGQAYEQYF
TGTGCCAGCAGCCGCCCCGGGCAAGCCTACGAGCAGTACTTC